The present entry profiles one TCR beta chain with its context. What it binds is not known. Regarding time point: week 11, during vaccination. Vaccination used 300 ug of mutant IDH1 20-mer peptide per dose, with topical imiquimod. Donors harbored newly found WHO grade 3 or 4 IDH1-mutant, ATRX-lost astrocytomas. These data are taken from a study of a mutant IDH1 vaccine in newly diagnosed glioma. Study summary: There were eight vaccinations for patients, given in weeks 1, 3, 5, 7, 11, 15, 19 and 23. Patients received vaccination from 4-6 weeks after radiotherapy alone, or with temozolomide cycles.

Assay: immunoSEQ multiplex PCR; the TCRdb copy retains only in-frame clones and omits some. In the table there are around 25,000 clones, roughly 80% of which are singletons. Study-wide points: Pseudoprogression appeared unlinked to shifts in leading peripheral T cell clonotypes.

Trimming cost V 0 bases and J 4 bases, with 13 bases left between them. The CDR3 extends over 16 amino acids. CDR1 is LNHNV and CDR2 is YYDKDF in the germline V gene (reference sequence). The sample in question was PBMCs, obtained from a glioma patient whose treatment included an IDH1 peptide vaccine. This chain uses TRBV15 with TRBJ1-3; D may be TRBD1 (6 bases). The receptor was isolated from a woman younger than 35 with glioma. The CDR3 sequence: CATSRDSRDTGNTIYF. CDR3 coding DNA: TGTGCCACCAGCAGAGATAGCCGGGACACCGGAAACACCATATATTTT.